The next 2 T cell receptor beta chains were all read from a single sample in a study of glioma-infiltrating T cells (dated by TCRdb to between 2015 and 2016). The sample was run on an Illumina MiSeq. The iRepertoire nested amplicon-rescue multiplex PCR (arm-PCR) platform was used to amplify TCR alpha and beta CDR3 regions from RNA. TCRdb reprocessed the public reads (quality trimming at Q25 with fastp, clone calling with MiXCR) and kept in-frame beta chains. Entries that share a CDR3 protein sequence are merged under the most common genes and DNA. This sample holds more than 350,000 distinct CDR3 sequences; 35% to 45% were observed only once. The ten largest account for approximately 12% of the sample. Sequenced sample: glioma tissue, nonneoplastic brain tissue, or PBMCs (not recorded which). The source is a human donor with low-grade glioma or glioblastoma, undergoing nonglioma brain surgery, or in good health (not recorded which).

This clonotype was counted between two and nine times. The chain joins TRBV28 to TRBJ1-3; the D is unclear. The CDR3 is made up of 16 amino acids. Per germline, CDR1 MDHEN and CDR2 SYDVKM. Trimming left V 5 bases short and J 0 bases short, with 14 bases between. The CDR3 here is CASSPLPYFSGNTIYF. The CDR3 DNA sequence: TGTGCCAGCAGTCCGCTCCCCTATTTCTCTGGAAACACCATATATTTT.

V gene TRBV19 combines with J gene TRBJ2-7; TRBD1 is a possible D gene (6 bases). V shed 0 bases and J shed 6 bases, with 6 bases lying between them. This CDR3 is 12 amino acids long. CDR1 is LNHDA, CDR2 SQIVND, per germline (reference sequence). CDR3 sequence (DNA): TGTGCCAGTAGTATAGACAGGGGCGAGCAGTACTTC. Translated: CASSIDRGEQYF. The complete variable domain, with remaining parts taken from reference TRBV19 and TRBJ2-7, reads DGGITQSPKYLFRKEGQNVTLSCEQNLNHDAMYWYRQDPGQGLRLIYYSQIVNDFQKGDIAEGYSVSREKKESFPLTVTSAQKNPTAFYLCASSIDRGEQYFGPGTRLTVT.